The rows below give T cell receptor beta chains drawn from one sample of a study of cytomegalovirus exposure and HLA in healthy donors. Profiling relied on immunoSEQ multiplex PCR, and the TCRdb table lists in-frame clones only, not all of them. This table has some 200,000 clones, roughly a tenth appearing once. The specimen sequenced was PBMCs. Every receptor here comes from a woman aged 25-40 years in good health and CMV-seropositive. Both conserved end residues are trimmed from each CDR3. Part of the rows lack a size; the others show once, few, many or a class for expanded clones.

j_call: TRBJ2-7
v_call: TRBV2
clone_size: few
cdr3_aa: ASNGLAGVGEQY

j_call: TRBJ2-1
v_call: TRBV21-1
clone_size: many
cdr3_aa: ASRGLAGVMHEQF

j_call: TRBJ2-3
v_call: TRBV5-6
clone_size: NA
cdr3_aa: ASSLGGSTDMQY

j_call: TRBJ1-2
v_call: TRBV29-1
clone_size: few
cdr3_aa: SVPLTPNYGYT

j_call: TRBJ2-3
v_call: TRBV7-2
clone_size: few
cdr3_aa: ASSLRPGGGTTDTQY

j_call: TRBJ1-2
v_call: TRBV7-9
clone_size: NA
cdr3_aa: ASSLTEYGYT

j_call: TRBJ2-2
v_call: TRBV2
clone_size: NA
cdr3_aa: ASSPLPLAVTNTGELF

j_call: TRBJ2-7
v_call: TRBV15
clone_size: NA
cdr3_aa: ATSRGLADTYEQY

j_call: TRBJ1-5
v_call: TRBV7-9
clone_size: NA
cdr3_aa: ASSLAQGPGQISNQPQH

j_call: TRBJ2-5
v_call: TRBV30
clone_size: few
cdr3_aa: AWRVTRTGTQY

j_call: TRBJ2-2
v_call: TRBV5-4
clone_size: few
cdr3_aa: ASRRDRANTGELF

j_call: TRBJ1-1
v_call: TRBV18
clone_size: once
cdr3_aa: ASSPSPRNTEAF

j_call: TRBJ2-1
v_call: TRBV12-5
clone_size: few
cdr3_aa: ASGFGSYNEQF

j_call: TRBJ2-5
v_call: TRBV13
clone_size: few
cdr3_aa: ASSLAGSPVDKETQY

j_call: TRBJ2-7
v_call: TRBV7-8
clone_size: NA
cdr3_aa: ASSPAGTSGRAYEQY

j_call: TRBJ2-4
v_call: TRBV4-1
clone_size: NA
cdr3_aa: ASSQGGSTGPKNIQY

j_call: TRBJ2-1
v_call: TRBV7-9
clone_size: few
cdr3_aa: ASSLQSGGSNEQF

j_call: TRBJ1-2
v_call: TRBV5-1
clone_size: few
cdr3_aa: ASSGSGRRLGYGYT

j_call: TRBJ2-2
v_call: TRBV29-1
clone_size: few
cdr3_aa: SVLVANTGELF

j_call: TRBJ1-3
v_call: TRBV18
clone_size: NA
cdr3_aa: ASSPPSRVNTIY